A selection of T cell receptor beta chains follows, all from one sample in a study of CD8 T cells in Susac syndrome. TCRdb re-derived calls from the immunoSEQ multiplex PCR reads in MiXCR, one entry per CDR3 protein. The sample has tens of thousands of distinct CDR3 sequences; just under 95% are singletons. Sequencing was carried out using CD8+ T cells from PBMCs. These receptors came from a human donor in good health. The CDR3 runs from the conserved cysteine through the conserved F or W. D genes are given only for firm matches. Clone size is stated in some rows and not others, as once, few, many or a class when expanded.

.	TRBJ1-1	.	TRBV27	CASGWSFGAEAFF	TGTGCCAGCGGGTGGAGCTTCGGGGCTGAAGCTTTCTTT
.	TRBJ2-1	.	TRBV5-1	CASSSLWAGINEQFF	TGCGCCAGCAGCTCCCTTTGGGCGGGGATCAATGAGCAGTTCTTC
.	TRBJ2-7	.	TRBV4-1	CASSHRVLSSYEQYF	TGCGCCAGCAGCCATAGGGTACTGAGCTCCTACGAGCAGTACTTC
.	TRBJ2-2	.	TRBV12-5	CASGLAAGELFF	TGTGCTAGTGGTTTGGCAGCCGGGGAGCTGTTTTTT
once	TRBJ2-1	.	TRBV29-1	CSVSWGEQFF	TGCAGCGTCTCCTGGGGGGAGCAGTTCTTC
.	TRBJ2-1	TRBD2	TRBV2	CASSETVLAGDNEQFF	TGTGCCAGCAGTGAAACAGTCCTAGCGGGGGACAATGAGCAGTTCTTC
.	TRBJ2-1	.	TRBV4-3	CASSQDSSYNEQFF	TGTGCCAGCAGTCAGGACAGCTCCTACAATGAGCAGTTCTTC
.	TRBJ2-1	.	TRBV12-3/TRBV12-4	CASTLGGYNEQFF	TGTGCCAGCACCCTTGGGGGATACAATGAGCAGTTCTTC
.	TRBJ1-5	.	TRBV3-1	CASSQRSYSNQPQHF	TGTGCCAGCAGCCAAAGGAGTTATAGCAATCAGCCCCAGCATTTT
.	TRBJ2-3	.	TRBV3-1	CASRESTDTQYF	TGTGCCAGCCGTGAGAGCACAGATACGCAGTATTTT
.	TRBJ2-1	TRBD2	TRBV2	CASSERGAFDEQFF	TGTGCCAGCAGTGAGCGGGGGGCCTTCGATGAGCAGTTCTTC
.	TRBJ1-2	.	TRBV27	CASSPGGSLIYGYTF	TGTGCCAGCAGCCCCGGAGGCAGCCTGATCTATGGCTACACCTTC
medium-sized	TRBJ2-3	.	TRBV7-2	CASSLDTGGGYTQYF	TGTGCCAGCAGCTTAGATACAGGAGGCGGGTATACGCAGTATTTT
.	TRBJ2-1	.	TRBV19	CASSIAVGLYNEQFF	TGTGCCAGTAGTATAGCTGTGGGACTGTACAATGAGCAGTTCTTC
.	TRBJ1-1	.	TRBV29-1	CSVEGPNTEAFF	TGCAGCGTTGAGGGTCCGAACACTGAAGCTTTCTTT
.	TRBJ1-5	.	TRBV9	CASSPWSGNQPQHF	TGTGCCAGCAGCCCGTGGTCGGGCAATCAGCCCCAGCATTTT
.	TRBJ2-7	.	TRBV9	CASGPSSGGGGQYF	TGTGCCAGCGGCCCCTCTAGCGGCGGAGGGGGGCAGTACTTC
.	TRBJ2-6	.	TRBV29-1	CSVSPSAVSGANVLTF	TGCAGCGTCTCCCCTAGTGCCGTCTCTGGGGCCAACGTCCTGACTTTC
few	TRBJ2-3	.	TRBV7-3	CASGTARDTQYF	TGTGCCAGCGGGACCGCTCGAGATACGCAGTATTTT
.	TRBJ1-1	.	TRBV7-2	CASSWGREAFF	TGTGCCAGCAGCTGGGGGCGGGAAGCTTTCTTT
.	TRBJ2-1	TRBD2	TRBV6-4	CACGSSGKGVNEQFF	TGTGCCTGCGGGTCTAGCGGGAAAGGCGTCAATGAGCAGTTCTTC
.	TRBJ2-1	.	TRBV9	CASSGSYNEQFF	TGTGCCAGCAGTGGTTCCTACAATGAGCAGTTCTTC
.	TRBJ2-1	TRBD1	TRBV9	CASSADTGTGYGGGFF	TGTGCCAGCAGCGCTGATACCGGGACAGGGTACGGGGGCGGTTTCTTC